This T cell receptor beta chain was recorded in a study of cytomegalovirus exposure and HLA in healthy donors. Study outcomes and limitations: HLA restriction was apparent for most CMV-associated TCR beta chains in a later analysis. Cytomegalovirus status was reportedly diagnosed by the classifier with high specificity and sensitivity. TRBV6-2, TRBV6-3 and some other V segments were excluded as indistinguishable.

PCR employed 60 Vbeta and 13 Jbeta primers. Method: immunoSEQ multiplex PCR; TCRdb's copy keeps in-frame clones and lacks some. Of about 110,000 clones listed, 71% are singletons. This CDR3 region has 13 residues. The germline CDR1 and CDR2 sequences are LNHDA and SQIVND (reference sequence). The J segment lost 1 base and the V segment lost 7 bases, leaving 1 base of the junction unmatched. For this clone: Its antigen is undetermined. Other DNA sequences within the sample encode an identical CDR3.

The chain links TRBV19 to TRBJ2-3, with 8 bases that match TRBD1. The sequenced material came from PBMCs. This TCR came from a female donor in good health and CMV-seronegative. The CDR3 DNA follows: TGTGCCAGTACAGGGGGCCGCACAGATACGCAGTATTTT. Translated, it gives CASTGGRTDTQYF.